This T cell receptor (beta chain) was retrieved from a study of blood T cell repertoires in COVID-19. Study as a whole: COVID-19 samples collected from the United States, Italy and Spain covered acute and convalescent phases.

This CDR3 contains 15 residues. Per the study methods: Cell counts per sample came from amplifying reference gene primers. TCRdb's table, derived via immunoSEQ multiplex PCR, lists solely in-frame clones and lacks some. Clonal size and the V and J genes are those of that table, whereas D and trimming came from the DNA. The table has more than 13,000 clones, about 89% seen once. The sample consisted of peripheral blood. V is TRBV21-1 and J is TRBJ2-2; the table's D call, TRBD1, has no DNA check behind it. TRBV21-1 is a pseudogene. The TCR comes from a woman in her 70s in a cohort sampled during active or convalescent COVID-19. In DNA form, the CDR3 reads TGTGCCAGCATCGCCGGGACAGAGAACACCGGGGAGCTGTTTTTT. This sequence encodes CASIAGTENTGELFF.